This T cell receptor (beta chain) stems from a study of T cells after yellow fever vaccination. Overall study findings and caveats: Re-detected after boosting: most primary clones, about 96% of CD4 and about 90% of CD8. Though weaker, the secondary response peaked faster, on day 5 versus 15.

Notes on this clonotype: Its antigen is still unknown.

Germline CDR1 reads LNHNV; CDR2 reads YYDKDF (reference sequence). The V segment lost 0 bases and the J segment 7 bases; nucleotides outside the gene matches: 5. The CDR3 totals 15 residues. Making TCR cDNA involved 5'RACE template switching, which added UMIs and a universal primer site. MiXCR, applied by TCRdb to the 5' RACE reads, yields one record per CDR3 protein. The data show about 360,000 distinct CDR3 sequences, approximately 6% seen once. The clonotype was recovered from a man under 40 who received the YFV17D yellow fever vaccine. Source: PBMCs, taken 5 days after the yellow fever booster vaccination. V is TRBV15 and J is TRBJ2-1; 8 bases fit TRBD2. The DNA for the CDR3 is TGTGCCACCAGCAGAGAGGCGGGGGGAAGGAATGAGCAGTTCTTC. Its translation is CATSREAGGRNEQFF.